This T cell receptor (beta chain) is from a study of cytomegalovirus exposure and HLA in healthy donors. Points from the study as a whole: As a later analysis revealed, most CMV-associated TCR beta chains appeared HLA-restricted.

V lost 7 bases, J lost 7 bases, and 10 bases lay in between. This CDR3 comprises 12 residues. Germline-derived CDR1 and CDR2 are MDHEN and SYDVKM. As for this clone: What it recognizes is unknown.

13 Jbeta primers and 60 Vbeta primers were used for the PCR. This table comes from immunoSEQ multiplex PCR, and its TCRdb copy is limited to in-frame clones, with some not included. Of about 160,000 clones in the sample, 60% to 85% were seen once. The source material was PBMCs. The origin of this receptor is a man over 45 in good health and CMV-seropositive. The V and J genes are TRBV28 and TRBJ1-4; perhaps TRBD1 as D (6 bases). Here the CDR3 DNA reads TGTGCCAGCAACAGGGTTAGTGAAAAACTGTTTTTT. This sequence encodes CASNRVSEKLFF.